This TCR beta chain originates from a study of cytomegalovirus exposure and HLA in healthy donors. The germline V gene encodes CDR1 SGHTA and CDR2 FQGNSA. This CDR3 contains 14 residues. The V and J ends lost 5 bases and 6 bases, in that order; junction bases with no gene match: 7. Study results and caveats: Links to common viral pathogens appeared, in a later analysis, for several of the most significant clusters. In a later analysis, specific HLA alleles were associated with more than 15,000 TCR beta sequences at a 0.05 false discovery rate.

For this clone: Its antigen is as yet unknown.

PCR amplification relied on 60 Vbeta primers (plus 13 Jbeta primers). Profiling relied on immunoSEQ multiplex PCR, and the TCRdb table lists in-frame clones only, not all of them. The repertoire consists of around 180,000 clones, with around 81% occurring once and the leading ten covering about 1.8%. The sequence was collected from a young man in good health and CMV-seronegative. The rearrangement joins TRBV7-2 to TRBJ1-1, with TRBD1 identical over 9 bases. The sequencing sample was made of PBMCs. The CDR3 coding sequence is TGTGCCAGCAGCGCAGCCGGGACAGGGCCTGAAGCTTTCTTT. This gives the protein CASSAAGTGPEAFF.